The 13 T cell receptor beta chains below were found in one sample sequenced in a study of a mutant IDH1 vaccine in newly diagnosed glioma. These TCRs are of unknown antigen specificity. Assay: immunoSEQ multiplex PCR; the TCRdb copy retains only in-frame clones and omits some. The data show 49,000 or so clones, just under 80% seen once. The time point is: week 5, during vaccination. What each vaccine dose contained was 300 ug of mutant IDH1 20-mer peptide, accompanied by topical imiquimod. Material: PBMCs, obtained from a glioma patient whose treatment included an IDH1 peptide vaccine. The origin of the receptors is a middle-aged woman with glioma.

The CDR3 reads CATSSAGGDTYEQYF. The DNA for the CDR3 is TGTGCCACCAGCAGCGCAGGCGGGGATACCTACGAGCAGTACTTC. The V gene is TRBV15, the J gene TRBJ2-7; D is possibly TRBD2 (6 bases). CDR1 is LNHNV and CDR2 is YYDKDF in the germline V gene (reference sequence). The CDR3 length is 15 residues. V was pared by 3 bases and J by 2 bases, with 14 bases between.

V is TRBV6-4 and J is TRBJ2-1, with 8 bases identical to TRBD1. V shed 2 bases and J 8 bases; nucleotides not matched to a gene: 8. The CDR3 spans 15 residues. Germline loops: CDR1 MRHNA, CDR2 SNTAGT. The CDR3, as DNA: TGTGCCAGCAGTGACATCGGACAGGGTAGGGATGAGCAGTTCTTC. Its translation is CASSDIGQGRDEQFF.

The chain carries TRBV5-1 and TRBJ1-1, with a tentative D call TRBD1 (6 bases). Trimming stripped 5 bases from V and 1 base from J, with 9 bases between. There are 13 residues in the CDR3. From germline, CDR1 is SGHRS and CDR2 YFSETQ. The CDR3 sequence is CASRGASNTEAFF. The CDR3 DNA follows: TGCGCCAGCAGGGGGGCTTCGAACACTGAAGCTTTCTTT. The full variable domain, rest sourced from reference TRBV5-1 and TRBJ1-1, is KAGVTQTPRYLIKTRGQQVTLSCSPISGHRSVSWYQQTPGQGLQFLFEYFSETQRNKGNFPGRFSGRQFSNSRSEMNVSTLELGDSALYLCASRGASNTEAFFGQGTRLTVV.

This chain joins TRBV9 and TRBJ1-2; TRBD1 is a possible D gene (6 bases). The CDR3 has 15 amino acids. Trimming left V 3 bases short and J 0 bases short, with 12 bases between. Germline V gives CDR1 SGDLS, CDR2 YYNGEE. This CDR3 reads CASSGLQGANYGYTF. The CDR3 DNA reads TGTGCCAGCAGCGGATTACAGGGAGCTAACTATGGCTACACCTTC.

V usage is TRBV4-1 and J usage is TRBJ2-2; TRBD2 is a possible D gene (5 bases). The CDR3 length is 16 residues. Trimming shortened V by 0 bases and J by 4 bases, and 12 bases separated the two germline ends. Germline values: CDR1 MGHRA, CDR2 YSYEKL. The CDR3, as DNA: TGCGCCAGCAGCCAAGAAGGGTACGAGGGCACCGGGGAGCTGTTTTTT. It translates to CASSQEGYEGTGELFF.

V and J are TRBV12-5 and TRBJ2-3, with 9 bases matching TRBD2. V dropped 6 bases and J dropped 6; count of bases not matched to a gene: 19. The CDR3 has 18 residues. Germline V gene lookup returns CDR1 LGHNT and CDR2 FRNRAP. CDR3 in amino acids: CASGPGRGLAGPSDTQYF. In DNA, the CDR3 is TGTGCTAGTGGCCCCGGACGAGGCCTAGCGGGGCCGTCGGATACGCAGTATTTT.

The V and J genes are TRBV30 and TRBJ1-4, with a weak D call TRBD1 (6 bases). The V end lost 0 bases, the J end lost 7 bases, and 9 bases lay between the germline ends. CDR1 GTSNPN and CDR2 SVGIG come from the germline V gene (reference sequence). CDR3 length equals 13 residues. The CDR3 nucleotides are TGTGCCTGGAGTGTTGGCAGGGGTGAAAAACTGTTTTTT. Amino acids: CAWSVGRGEKLFF.

This clone has a handful of counts. The rearrangement joins TRBV4-1 to TRBJ1-5; weak D call: TRBD1 (5 bases). The V and J ends lost 6 bases and 2 bases respectively, with 14 bases between them. The CDR3 has 15 amino acids. CDR1 and CDR2 from the germline V gene are MGHRA and YSYEKL. The CDR3 DNA reads as TGCGCCAGCAGAAGGGAATTAGGGGGCAATCAGCCCCAGCATTTT. Translation gives CASRRELGGNQPQHF.

The V call is TRBV7-9, the J call TRBJ1-4; D unresolved. CDR1 and CDR2 (germline): SEHNR, FQNEAQ (reference sequence). There are 15 residues in the CDR3. V was trimmed by 2 bases and J by 3 bases, leaving 10 bases between them. Written as DNA, the CDR3 is TGTGCCAGCAGCTTAAACAGCAACCCTAATGAAAAACTGTTTTTT. Protein: CASSLNSNPNEKLFF. The whole variable domain, remainder taken from reference TRBV7-9 and TRBJ1-4, is DTGVSQNPRHKITKRGQNVTFRCDPISEHNRLYWYRQTLGQGPEFLTYFQNEAQLEKSRLLSDRFSAERPKGSFSTLEIQRTEQGDSAMYLCASSLNSNPNEKLFFGSGTQLSVL.

The V gene is TRBV7-2, the J gene TRBJ1-5; D unclear. The ends were cut back, 2 bases at V and 5 bases at J, with 7 bases in the middle. There are 13 residues in the CDR3. Germline V lookup: CDR1 SGHTA, CDR2 FQGNSA. The DNA for the CDR3 is TGTGCCAGCAGCTTATTTATGGATCAGCCCCAGCATTTT. Its translation: CASSLFMDQPQHF. Supplemented by reference TRBV7-2 and TRBJ1-5, the full variable domain reads GAGVSQSPSNKVTEKGKDVELRCDPISGHTALYWYRQSLGQGLEFLIYFQGNSAPDKSGLPSDRFSAERTGGSVSTLTIQRTQQEDSAVYLCASSLFMDQPQHFGDGTRLSIL.

The CDR3 sequence is CATALGGDGEQFF. In nucleotides, the CDR3 is TGTGCCACCGCGTTAGGGGGGGACGGTGAGCAGTTCTTC. This rearrangement joins TRBV5-6 to TRBJ2-1; weak D call: TRBD2 (7 bases). Germline loops: CDR1 SGHDT, CDR2 YYEEEE. The CDR3 is made up of 13 amino acids. V dropped 9 bases and J dropped 9 bases, with 19 bases sitting between them.

This chain joins TRBV7-9 and TRBJ2-7; unclear D gene. Germline V gene data show CDR1 as SEHNR and CDR2 as FQNEAQ (reference sequence). V was shortened by 5 bases and J by 6 bases, with 8 bases between the two germline ends. CDR3 length equals 11 residues. The CDR3 here is CASSLGVEQYF. For the CDR3, the DNA is TGTGCCAGCAGCCTCGGAGTCGAGCAGTACTTC.

This chain connects TRBV5-1 to TRBJ1-2; TRBD1 matches 9 bases. The ends lost 1 base at V and 1 base at J; junction bases unmatched: 8. The CDR3 is made up of 17 amino acids. Germline lookup yields CDR1 SGHRS and CDR2 YFSETQ. In DNA, the CDR3 is TGCGCCAGCAGCTTGTTCGGGGACAGGGCCTTTAACTATGGCTACACCTTC. Translation: CASSLFGDRAFNYGYTF.